The clone carrying this TCR beta chain has more than one count but fewer than ten. The antigen remains unidentified. These data are taken from a study of T cell repertoires in cytomegalovirus infection. Study summary: Newly reported HLA-C-restricted and thoroughly characterized HLA-B-restricted CMV epitopes were employed. A matching HLA type, together with CMV infection, was signaled by public TCR beta signatures. Whole-study results and caveats: HLA-C-restricted CMV clonotypes gave the most frequent clonotype in two of eight donors.

TCRdb reprocessed the reads via MiXCR and lists one record per CDR3 protein. The table includes 680,000 or so distinct CDR3 sequences, around 30% detected once. The clonotype comes from a human donor in good health (CMV status not recorded). Some clones in this sample may be carry-over from other donors' samples. Sequencing was performed on cultured PBMCs, taken from culture after CMV antigen stimulation.

CDR3 loop: CASSPQEGSAGQGNGYTF. CDR3 DNA sequence: TGTGCCAGCTCACCTCAGGAAGGGTCGGCGGGACAGGGGAACGGCTACACCTTC. The chain recombines TRBV18 with TRBJ1-2; 10 bases match TRBD1. This CDR3 comprises 18 residues. Trimming removed 3 bases from V and 8 bases from J; junction bases left unmatched: 18. The V gene's germline CDR1 is KGHSH and CDR2 LQKENI.